This section outlines one T cell receptor (beta chain) sequence together with its context. Its antigen is as yet unknown. Assay: immunoSEQ multiplex PCR; the TCRdb copy retains only in-frame clones and omits some. The table includes some 150,000 clones, approximately 94% detected once. These data originate in a study of cytomegalovirus exposure and HLA in healthy donors. The donors formed part of the roughly 120-subject validation cohort, distinct from the approximately 670-subject first cohort. Study observations and caveats: Cytomegalovirus association was listed for 150 or so TCR beta chains. In vitro work confirmed that three CMV-associated chains recognize CMV antigens.

Sample: PBMCs. The TCR comes from a man aged 18 to 29 in good health and CMV-seropositive.

The CDR3 here is CASSRTTDSRDTQYF. Here the CDR3 DNA reads TGTGCCAGCAGTCGGACAACGGACAGTCGAGATACGCAGTATTTT. The rearrangement joins TRBV2 to TRBJ2-3; D is possibly TRBD1 (6 bases). The germline V gene has CDR1 SNHLY and CDR2 FYNNEI. V was cut by 5 bases and J by 5 bases, with 17 bases left in between. This CDR3 comprises 15 residues.